This T cell receptor (beta chain) derives from a study of blood T cell repertoires in COVID-19. Whole-study context: Acute and convalescent COVID-19 samples came from the United States, Italy and Spain. PBMCs, B-cell-depleted T cells, or T cells provided the cDNA or gDNA that made up the material.

Trimming stripped 4 bases from V and 1 base from J, with 16 bases between. The CDR3 runs 16 residues. Looked up from germline, CDR1 is MNHEY and CDR2 is SVGAGI. Authors' analysis steps: By means of reference gene primer amplification, nucleated cell counts were estimated. Some clones are missing from TCRdb's copy, which holds only in-frame ones; the method was immunoSEQ multiplex PCR. D and trimming were read from the DNA, whereas the V and J calls and clone size are those reported in that table. The sample holds some 180,000 clones, just under 85% seen once. Sequencing was carried out using peripheral blood. The TCR sequence derives from a woman older than 75 with COVID-19, enrolled during active disease. This chain joins TRBV6-5 and TRBJ1-1; TRBD1 might be the D (5 bases). The CDR3 sequence is CASSSPPGQGNTEAFF. The CDR3 coding sequence is TGTGCCAGCAGTTCGCCCCCGGGCCAGGGGAACACTGAAGCTTTCTTT.